This is a list of T cell receptor beta chains from one sample in a study of CD8 T cells in ankylosing spondylitis. Via MiXCR, TCRdb re-called the 5' RACE reads, giving one row per CDR3 protein. The data hold hundreds of thousands of distinct CDR3 sequences, with roughly 26% observed a single time. Sequences were obtained from blood, either unsorted or a sorted T cell fraction (not recorded which). All receptors come from a male donor with ankylosing spondylitis. Both conserved end residues are part of each CDR3. Fields, in order: J gene, D gene, V gene, clone size, CDR3 DNA, CDR3 protein. A D gene is named only where the DNA matches it firmly. The size of a clone is reported for some rows only, either as once, few or many, or as a class for expanded clones.

J gene: TRBJ1-2; D gene: NA; V gene: TRBV20-1; clone size: few; CDR3 DNA: TGCAGTGCTAGAGATCTGGGGAGTTTGGCTAACTATGGCTACACCTTC; CDR3 protein: CSARDLGSLANYGYTF
J gene: TRBJ1-2; D gene: TRBD1; V gene: TRBV5-4; clone size: NA; CDR3 DNA: TGTGCCAGCAGCGTCGGCACCGGGACAGGGGGCAACTATGGCTACACCTTC; CDR3 protein: CASSVGTGTGGNYGYTF
J gene: TRBJ2-1; D gene: TRBD1; V gene: TRBV7-9; clone size: NA; CDR3 DNA: TGTGCCAGCAGCTTGACAGGGGAGTGGAATGAGCAGTTCTTC; CDR3 protein: CASSLTGEWNEQFF
J gene: TRBJ1-2; D gene: NA; V gene: TRBV20-1; clone size: NA; CDR3 DNA: TGCAGTGCTAAGCTCCCAGGGGTAAATGGCTACACCTTC; CDR3 protein: CSAKLPGVNGYTF
J gene: TRBJ2-7; D gene: TRBD1; V gene: TRBV29-1; clone size: few; CDR3 DNA: TGCAGCACCCAGGGACAGGGCGGGGACGAGCAGTACTTC; CDR3 protein: CSTQGQGGDEQYF
J gene: TRBJ2-5; D gene: NA; V gene: TRBV20-1; clone size: few; CDR3 DNA: TGCAGTGCTAGAGACTTTCATAGGAGGGCCGGCTCTAAGACCCAGTACTTC; CDR3 protein: CSARDFHRRAGSKTQYF
J gene: TRBJ2-2; D gene: NA; V gene: TRBV25-1; clone size: few; CDR3 DNA: TGTGCCAGCAGTGACGTTTCCATCTCTGGGGAGCTGTTTTTT; CDR3 protein: CASSDVSISGELFF
J gene: TRBJ1-6; D gene: NA; V gene: TRBV9; clone size: NA; CDR3 DNA: TGTGCCAGCAGCGTAGATTGGAATTCACCCCTCCACTTT; CDR3 protein: CASSVDWNSPLHF
J gene: TRBJ1-1; D gene: NA; V gene: TRBV7-9; clone size: NA; CDR3 DNA: TGTGCCAGCAGCCGGACAGATGATTACACTGAAGCTTTCTTT; CDR3 protein: CASSRTDDYTEAFF
J gene: TRBJ2-3; D gene: TRBD2; V gene: TRBV29-1; clone size: NA; CDR3 DNA: TGCAGCGTTGAAGATCTTCAAGGGACTAGCGGGAGAATCGGCCCAGATACGCAGTATTTT; CDR3 protein: CSVEDLQGTSGRIGPDTQYF
J gene: TRBJ2-7; D gene: TRBD2; V gene: TRBV12-3/TRBV12-4; clone size: few; CDR3 DNA: TGTGCCAGCAGTTTAGGTAGCGGGTACTCCTACGAGCAGTACTTC; CDR3 protein: CASSLGSGYSYEQYF
J gene: TRBJ2-2; D gene: TRBD2; V gene: TRBV7-2; clone size: NA; CDR3 DNA: TGTGCCAGCAGCTTTGGGGTAGCGGGAATCCCCGGGGAGCTGTTTTTT; CDR3 protein: CASSFGVAGIPGELFF
J gene: TRBJ1-2; D gene: NA; V gene: TRBV25-1; clone size: few; CDR3 DNA: TGTGCCAGCAGTGAATCTGGTTTCCGACCGGGGGCTAACTATGGCTACACCTTC; CDR3 protein: CASSESGFRPGANYGYTF
J gene: TRBJ2-3; D gene: TRBD2; V gene: TRBV29-1; clone size: many; CDR3 DNA: TGCAGCGCCCCTCTAGCGGGAGTTTTCGATACGCAGTATTTT; CDR3 protein: CSAPLAGVFDTQYF
J gene: TRBJ2-1; D gene: TRBD1; V gene: TRBV20-1; clone size: few; CDR3 DNA: TGCAGTGCCCCGGACAGGTACAATGAGCAGTTCTTC; CDR3 protein: CSAPDRYNEQFF
J gene: TRBJ2-1; D gene: NA; V gene: TRBV24-1; clone size: many; CDR3 DNA: TGTGCCACCAGTGATCTCCTCGGACTTGACAATGAGCAGTTCTTC; CDR3 protein: CATSDLLGLDNEQFF